The rows below give T cell receptor beta chains drawn from one sample of a study of blood T cell repertoires in COVID-19. Libraries were prepared by immunoSEQ multiplex PCR; TCRdb keeps only in-frame clonotypes and omits some of them. This table has a few hundred thousand clones, 87% appearing once. Specimen: PBMCs or T cells enriched from blood (not recorded which). Receptors originate from a woman between 45 and 60 years old who had recovered from COVID-19. Each CDR3 is given with its conserved first and last residue. Fields, in order: V gene, clone size, D gene, J gene, CDR3 protein, CDR3 DNA. The D gene is left open where the match is weak. Clone size is not always given. Where it is, it says once, few, many or a class for expanded clones.

>TRBV13|NA|TRBD2|TRBJ2-5
CASSPFGGIEETQYF
TGTGCCAGCAGCCCCTTCGGGGGGATTGAAGAGACCCAGTACTTC
>TRBV30|NA|TRBD1|TRBJ2-7
CAWRARTGYGYEQYF
TGTGCCTGGAGGGCGCGGACAGGGTATGGGTACGAGCAGTACTTC
>TRBV2|NA|TRBD2|TRBJ2-2
CASSEAGGLGELFF
TGTGCCAGCAGTGAAGCGGGAGGGCTGGGGGAGCTGTTTTTT
>TRBV3-1/TRBV3-2|NA|NA|TRBJ2-5
CASGVENSRETQYF
TGTGCCTCGGGGGTTGAGAACTCGCGAGAGACCCAGTACTTC
>TRBV7-9|NA|NA|TRBJ1-1
CASSLVEDTEAFF
TGTGCCAGCAGCTTAGTTGAGGACACTGAAGCTTTCTTT
>TRBV5-6|few|NA|TRBJ1-2
CASSPIGEGDYGYTF
TGTGCCAGCAGTCCGATAGGGGAGGGAGACTATGGCTACACCTTC
>TRBV30|NA|NA|TRBJ2-1
CALNQVAVSGNEQFF
TGTGCCTTGAACCAGGTAGCGGTTTCGGGCAATGAGCAGTTCTTC
>TRBV10-3|NA|NA|TRBJ2-2
CAIREDGSTGELFF
TGTGCCATCAGGGAGGACGGGAGCACCGGGGAGCTGTTTTTT
>TRBV7-9|NA|NA|TRBJ1-4
CASSSLRVTTNEKLFF
TGTGCCAGCAGCTCTCTCAGGGTAACAACTAATGAAAAACTGTTTTTT
>TRBV19|NA|TRBD1|TRBJ1-4
CATEEQGEGKLFF
TGTGCCACAGAAGAACAGGGGGAAGGAAAACTGTTTTTT
>TRBV29-1|NA|NA|TRBJ2-1
CSGALSSSYNEQFF
TGCAGCGGGGCCCTCAGTAGCTCCTACAATGAGCAGTTCTTC
>TRBV30|NA|NA|TRBJ2-2
CAWSGRSGELFF
TGTGCCTGGAGTGGGAGATCCGGGGAGCTGTTTTTT
>TRBV7-2|NA|TRBD1|TRBJ1-4
CASSLYRQQGGHEKLFF
TGTGCCAGCAGCTTATATCGCCAACAGGGGGGTCATGAAAAACTGTTTTTT
>TRBV7-2|few|TRBD2|TRBJ2-7
CASSLIAGAYEQYF
TGTGCCAGCAGCTTAATAGCGGGGGCTTACGAGCAGTACTTC
>TRBV12-5|NA|TRBD1|TRBJ1-6
CASGKTGIYNSPLHF
TGTGCTAGTGGTAAGACAGGGATCTATAATTCACCCCTCCACTTT
>TRBV11-2|NA|NA|TRBJ1-1
CASSFREGTEAFF
TGTGCCAGCAGCTTCAGGGAGGGCACTGAAGCTTTCTTT
>TRBV5-1|NA|NA|TRBJ2-7
CASSLAGGPREQYF
TGCGCCAGCAGCTTGGCTGGTGGGCCTCGGGAGCAGTACTTC
>TRBV30|NA|NA|TRBJ1-6
CAWGPGQGIFSYNSPLHF
TGTGCCTGGGGCCCTGGGCAGGGAATTTTCTCCTATAATTCACCCCTCCACTTT
>TRBV4-1|once|NA|TRBJ1-2
CASSPIPSVNYGYTF
TGCGCCAGCAGCCCAATCCCCAGTGTAAACTATGGCTACACCTTC
>TRBV7-9|NA|TRBD2|TRBJ2-5
CASSSPSGGETQYF
TGTGCCAGCAGCTCCCCCTCGGGGGGAGAGACCCAGTACTTC
>TRBV10-3|once|NA|TRBJ2-7
CAIGAAETYSYEQYF
TGTGCCATCGGGGCCGCAGAGACTTACTCCTACGAGCAGTACTTC
>TRBV3-1/TRBV3-2|once|NA|TRBJ2-3
CASSPSRGGGTDTQYF
TGTGCCAGCAGCCCTTCACGAGGGGGGGGCACAGATACGCAGTATTTT
>TRBV28|NA|NA|TRBJ2-7
CASSLSTGEQYF
TGTGCCAGCAGTTTATCGACAGGAGAGCAGTACTTC
>TRBV7-2|NA|NA|TRBJ1-2
CASSLGAGPGGYTF
TGTGCCAGCAGCTTAGGTGCGGGTCCCGGGGGCTACACCTTC
>TRBV28|NA|NA|TRBJ1-1
CASGRGRTNTEAFF
TGTGCCTCCGGGCGGGGAAGAACCAACACTGAAGCTTTCTTT
>TRBV18|NA|NA|TRBJ1-1
CASSATTDRENTEAFF
TGTGCCAGCTCAGCAACTACGGACAGAGAGAACACTGAAGCTTTCTTT
>TRBV3-1/TRBV3-2|NA|NA|TRBJ1-3
CASSHLRGGRSGNTIYF
TGTGCCAGCAGCCACCTCCGGGGGGGGCGGTCTGGAAACACCATATATTTT
>TRBV28|once|NA|TRBJ1-5
CASSPIDTDNQPQHF
TGTGCCAGCAGTCCGATAGACACCGACAATCAGCCCCAGCATTTT
>TRBV19|NA|NA|TRBJ2-2
CASSMDLGLTHTGELFF
TGTGCCAGTAGTATGGACCTAGGACTCACTCACACCGGGGAGCTGTTTTTT
>TRBV24-1|once|TRBD2|TRBJ2-7
CATSDRGGSSYEQYF
TGTGCCACCAGTGACCGCGGGGGGAGCTCCTACGAGCAGTACTTC
>TRBV5-1|NA|TRBD1|TRBJ1-1
CASSGSRDRGLGAFF
TGCGCCAGCAGCGGGTCCCGGGACAGGGGTTTGGGAGCTTTCTTT
>TRBV19|many|NA|TRBJ1-2
CASSEVPRAGYGYTF
TGTGCCAGTAGCGAGGTCCCCAGGGCCGGGTATGGCTACACCTTC
>TRBV5-1|NA|NA|TRBJ2-7
CASSLAGEYEQYF
TGCGCCAGCAGCTTGGCCGGGGAGTACGAGCAGTACTTC
>TRBV5-1|NA|TRBD1|TRBJ1-1
CASSSPGQGATEAFF
TGCGCCAGCAGTTCTCCCGGGCAGGGGGCCACTGAAGCTTTCTTT
>TRBV4-3|NA|NA|TRBJ2-2
CASSQRIADTGELFF
TGCGCCAGCAGCCAAAGGATTGCGGATACCGGGGAGCTGTTTTTT
>TRBV5-1|NA|TRBD2|TRBJ2-7
CASSSLAGASYEQYF
TGCGCCAGCAGCTCCTTAGCGGGAGCTAGCTACGAGCAGTACTTC
>TRBV5-1|NA|NA|TRBJ2-1
CASQDFINEQFF
TGCGCCAGCCAGGACTTTATCAATGAGCAGTTCTTC
>TRBV12-2|NA|NA|TRBJ2-7
CASRPRTGVGQYF
TGTGCAAGTCGCCCCCGGACAGGGGTTGGGCAGTACTTC
>TRBV24-1|NA|TRBD1|TRBJ2-5
CATSDFRGQETQYF
TGTGCCACCAGTGATTTCAGGGGGCAGGAGACCCAGTACTTC
>TRBV5-1|once|TRBD2|TRBJ2-6
CASIGGSSGANVLTF
TGCGCCAGCATCGGGGGGAGCTCTGGGGCCAACGTCCTGACTTTC
>TRBV29-1|NA|NA|TRBJ2-2
CSAATDTGELFF
TGCAGCGCAGCGACGGACACCGGGGAGCTGTTTTTT
>TRBV27|NA|NA|TRBJ1-2
CASSFAGMDGYTF
TGTGCCAGCAGTTTTGCGGGGATGGATGGCTACACCTTC
>TRBV4-2|NA|NA|TRBJ2-1
CASSQDPQGYEQFF
TGTGCCAGCAGCCAAGATCCGCAGGGCTATGAGCAGTTCTTC
>TRBV2|NA|NA|TRBJ1-2
CASSVLTRTLYGYTF
TGTGCCAGCAGCGTCCTAACCCGGACACTATATGGCTACACCTTC
>TRBV7-2|NA|NA|TRBJ1-1
CASSLAATGLAFF
TGTGCCAGCAGCTTAGCCGCAACAGGGCTAGCTTTCTTT
>TRBV28|NA|TRBD1|TRBJ1-2
CASSAPGQGPGYTF
TGTGCCAGCAGTGCCCCGGGACAGGGCCCCGGCTACACCTTC
>TRBV18|NA|NA|TRBJ1-3
CASSPQGSGNTIYF
TGTGCCAGCTCACCACAGGGGTCTGGAAACACCATATATTTT
>TRBV9|NA|NA|TRBJ2-5
CASSVGLSETQYF
TGTGCCAGCAGCGTAGGCCTGAGCGAGACCCAGTACTTC
>TRBV5-5|NA|NA|TRBJ1-6
CASIQDSSYNSPLHF
TGTGCCAGCATTCAAGACAGCTCCTATAATTCACCCCTCCACTTT
>TRBV7-2|NA|TRBD1|TRBJ2-1
CASSKDRVGEQFF
TGTGCCAGCAGCAAGGACAGGGTTGGTGAGCAGTTCTTC
>TRBV21-1|few|NA|TRBJ2-7
CASSNPVPGIYEQYF
TGTGCCAGCAGCAACCCCGTTCCAGGGATCTACGAGCAGTACTTC
>TRBV19|NA|NA|TRBJ2-2
CASSGEGSAGTGELFF
TGTGCCAGTAGTGGCGAGGGCTCGGCTGGCACCGGGGAGCTGTTTTTT
>TRBV5-1|NA|NA|TRBJ2-7
CASSLRGGTPTEQYF
TGCGCCAGCAGCTTGAGGGGGGGGACCCCCACCGAGCAGTACTTC
>TRBV4-3|once|NA|TRBJ1-6
CASSQDRVSSYNSPLHF
TGCGCCAGCAGCCAAGACCGGGTGAGCTCCTATAATTCACCCCTCCACTTT
>TRBV10-3|once|TRBD1|TRBJ2-7
CAISESTGGPYEQYF
TGTGCCATCAGTGAGTCGACAGGGGGTCCCTACGAGCAGTACTTC
>TRBV27|NA|NA|TRBJ2-3
CASKPARRSDTQYF
TGTGCCAGCAAACCGGCCAGGCGATCAGATACGCAGTATTTT
>TRBV18|once|NA|TRBJ1-1
CASSPSTAMTPNTEAFF
TGTGCCAGCTCACCCTCCACAGCTATGACACCGAACACTGAAGCTTTCTTT
>TRBV7-2|NA|TRBD1|TRBJ1-1
CASSSGQGGGITEAFF
TGTGCCAGCAGCTCGGGACAGGGAGGAGGTATCACTGAAGCTTTCTTT
>TRBV27|NA|TRBD1|TRBJ1-1
CASSFTGAAEAFF
TGTGCCAGCAGTTTTACAGGGGCCGCTGAAGCTTTCTTT
>TRBV3-1/TRBV3-2|NA|TRBD1|TRBJ1-4
CASSGQGYEKLFF
TGTGCCAGCAGTGGACAGGGGTATGAAAAACTGTTTTTT